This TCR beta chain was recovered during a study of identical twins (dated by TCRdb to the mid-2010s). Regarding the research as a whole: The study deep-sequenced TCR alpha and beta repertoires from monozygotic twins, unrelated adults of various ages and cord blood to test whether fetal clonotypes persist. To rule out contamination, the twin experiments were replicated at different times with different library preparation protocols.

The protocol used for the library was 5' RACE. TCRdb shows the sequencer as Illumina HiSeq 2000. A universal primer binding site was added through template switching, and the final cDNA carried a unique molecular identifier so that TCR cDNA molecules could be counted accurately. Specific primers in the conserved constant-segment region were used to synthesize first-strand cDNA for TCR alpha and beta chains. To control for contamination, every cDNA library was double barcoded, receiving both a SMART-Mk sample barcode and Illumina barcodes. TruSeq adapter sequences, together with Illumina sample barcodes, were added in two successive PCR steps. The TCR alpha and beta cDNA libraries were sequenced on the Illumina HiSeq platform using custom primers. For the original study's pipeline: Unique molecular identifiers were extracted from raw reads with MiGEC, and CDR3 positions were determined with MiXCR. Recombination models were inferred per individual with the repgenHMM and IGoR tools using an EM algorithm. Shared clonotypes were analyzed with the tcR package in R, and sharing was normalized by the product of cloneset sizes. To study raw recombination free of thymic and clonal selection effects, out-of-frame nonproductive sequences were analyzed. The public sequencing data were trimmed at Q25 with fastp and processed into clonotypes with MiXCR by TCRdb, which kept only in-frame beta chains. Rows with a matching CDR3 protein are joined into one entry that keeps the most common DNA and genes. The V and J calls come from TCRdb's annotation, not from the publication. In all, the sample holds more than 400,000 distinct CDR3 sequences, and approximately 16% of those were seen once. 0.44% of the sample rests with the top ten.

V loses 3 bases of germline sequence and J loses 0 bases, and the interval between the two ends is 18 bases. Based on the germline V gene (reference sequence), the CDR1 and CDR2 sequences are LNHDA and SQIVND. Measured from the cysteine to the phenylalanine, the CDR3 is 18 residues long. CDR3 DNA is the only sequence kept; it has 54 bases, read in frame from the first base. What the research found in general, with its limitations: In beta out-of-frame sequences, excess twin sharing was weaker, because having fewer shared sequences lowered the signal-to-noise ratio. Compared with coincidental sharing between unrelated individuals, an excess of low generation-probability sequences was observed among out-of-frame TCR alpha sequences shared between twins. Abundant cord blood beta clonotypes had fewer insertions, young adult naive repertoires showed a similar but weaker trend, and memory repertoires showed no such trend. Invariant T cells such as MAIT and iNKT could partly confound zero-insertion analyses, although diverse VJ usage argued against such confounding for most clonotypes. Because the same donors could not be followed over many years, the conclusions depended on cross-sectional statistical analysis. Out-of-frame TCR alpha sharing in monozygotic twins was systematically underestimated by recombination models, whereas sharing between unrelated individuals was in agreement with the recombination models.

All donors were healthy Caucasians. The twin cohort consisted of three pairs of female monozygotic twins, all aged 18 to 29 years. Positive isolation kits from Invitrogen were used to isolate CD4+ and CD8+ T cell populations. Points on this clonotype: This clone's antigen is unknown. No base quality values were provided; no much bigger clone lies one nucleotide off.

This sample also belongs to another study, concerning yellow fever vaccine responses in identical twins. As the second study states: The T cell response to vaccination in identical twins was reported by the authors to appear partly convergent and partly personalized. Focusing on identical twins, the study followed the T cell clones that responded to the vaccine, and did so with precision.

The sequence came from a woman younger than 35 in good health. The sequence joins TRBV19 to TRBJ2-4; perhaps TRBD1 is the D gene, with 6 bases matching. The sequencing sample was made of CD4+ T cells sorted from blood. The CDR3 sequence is CASSIQRQGRGAKNIQYF. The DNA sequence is TGTGCCAGTAGTATTCAGCGTCAGGGCAGGGGAGCCAAAAACATTCAGTACTTC.